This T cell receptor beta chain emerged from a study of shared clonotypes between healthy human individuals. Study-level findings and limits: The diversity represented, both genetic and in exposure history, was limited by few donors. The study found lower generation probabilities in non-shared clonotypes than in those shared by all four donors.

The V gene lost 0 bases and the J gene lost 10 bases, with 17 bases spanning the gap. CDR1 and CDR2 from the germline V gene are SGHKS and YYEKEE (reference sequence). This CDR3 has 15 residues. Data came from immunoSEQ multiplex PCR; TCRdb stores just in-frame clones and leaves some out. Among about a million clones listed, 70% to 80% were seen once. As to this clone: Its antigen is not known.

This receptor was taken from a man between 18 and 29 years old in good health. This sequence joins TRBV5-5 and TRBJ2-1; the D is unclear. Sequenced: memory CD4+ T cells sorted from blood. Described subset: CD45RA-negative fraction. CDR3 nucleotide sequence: TGTGCCAGCAGCTTGGGGGGAACCTTCCGCGGAGAGCAGTTCTTC. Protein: CASSLGGTFRGEQFF.